The clone carrying this T cell receptor (beta chain) came up many times. Its specificity is unknown. Libraries of TCR beta came from quantitative 5'-RACE with molecular barcodes. TCRdb reprocessed the 5' RACE reads with MiXCR, giving one entry per CDR3 protein. The table shows about 250,000 distinct CDR3 sequences, with 15% to 20% occurring only once. The record originates from a study of CD8 T cells in ankylosing spondylitis. Germline loops: CDR1 MNHNS, CDR2 SASEGT. The CDR3 has 13 amino acids. V was clipped by 5 bases and J by 6 bases, with 14 bases between them. Study-level results: Reported data indicate significant enrichment of disease-linked clones within matched ankylosing spondylitis synovial fluid. It appeared that ankylosing spondylitis blood was characterized by a TCR beta motif of roughly 8 highly homologous variants.

The chain joins TRBV6-1 to TRBJ2-7; possibly TRBD1 or TRBD2 for D (5 bases each). The receptor was isolated from a male donor with ankylosing spondylitis or in good health (not recorded which). Sequenced sample: blood, either unsorted or a sorted T cell fraction (not recorded which). The CDR3 here is CASSTGPRPEQYF. DNA for the CDR3: TGTGCCAGCAGTACGGGACCCCGCCCCGAGCAGTACTTC.